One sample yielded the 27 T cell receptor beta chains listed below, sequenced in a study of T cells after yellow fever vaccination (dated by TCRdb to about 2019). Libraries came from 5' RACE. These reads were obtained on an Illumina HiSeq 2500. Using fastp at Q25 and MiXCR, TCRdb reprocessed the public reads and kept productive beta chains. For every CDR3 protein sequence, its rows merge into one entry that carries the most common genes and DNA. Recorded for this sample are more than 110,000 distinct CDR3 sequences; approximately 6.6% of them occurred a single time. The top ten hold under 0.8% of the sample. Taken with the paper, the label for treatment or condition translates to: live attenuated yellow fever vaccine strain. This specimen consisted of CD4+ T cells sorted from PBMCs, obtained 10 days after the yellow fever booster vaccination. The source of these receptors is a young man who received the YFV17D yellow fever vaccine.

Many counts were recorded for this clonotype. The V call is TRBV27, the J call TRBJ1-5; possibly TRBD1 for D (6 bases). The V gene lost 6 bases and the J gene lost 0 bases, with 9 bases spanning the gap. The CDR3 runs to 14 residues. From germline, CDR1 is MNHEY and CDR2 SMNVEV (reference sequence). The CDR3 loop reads CASSGQNSNQPQHF. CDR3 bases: TGTGCCAGCAGCGGACAGAATAGCAATCAGCCCCAGCATTTT.

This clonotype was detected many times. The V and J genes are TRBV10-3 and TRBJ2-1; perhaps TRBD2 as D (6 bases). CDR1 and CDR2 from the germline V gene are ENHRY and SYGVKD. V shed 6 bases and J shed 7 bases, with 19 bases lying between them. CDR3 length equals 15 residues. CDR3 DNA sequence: TGTGCCATCAGCCCCCGGGACTCCGCGGGGAATGAGCAGTTCTTC. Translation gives CAISPRDSAGNEQFF.

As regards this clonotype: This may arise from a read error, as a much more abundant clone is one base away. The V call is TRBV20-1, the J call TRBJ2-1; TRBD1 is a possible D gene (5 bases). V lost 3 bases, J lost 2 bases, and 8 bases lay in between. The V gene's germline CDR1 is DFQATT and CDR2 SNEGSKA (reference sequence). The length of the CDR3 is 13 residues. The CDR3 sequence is CSARVGPYNEQFF. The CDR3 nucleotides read TGCAGTGCTAGGGTGGGGCCCTACAATGAGCAGTTCTTC.

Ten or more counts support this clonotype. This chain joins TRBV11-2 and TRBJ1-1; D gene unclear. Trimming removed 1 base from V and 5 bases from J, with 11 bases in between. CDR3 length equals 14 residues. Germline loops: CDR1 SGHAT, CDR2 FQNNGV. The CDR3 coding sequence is TGTGCCAGCAGCTTAGGAACGGATACGACTGAAGCTTTCTTT. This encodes CASSLGTDTTEAFF.

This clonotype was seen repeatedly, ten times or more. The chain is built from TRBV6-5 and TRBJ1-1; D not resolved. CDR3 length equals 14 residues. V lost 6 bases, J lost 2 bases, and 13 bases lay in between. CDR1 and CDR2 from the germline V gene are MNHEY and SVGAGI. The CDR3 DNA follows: TGTGCCAGCAGCTACAGATTACCTAACACTGAAGCTTTCTTT. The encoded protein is CASSYRLPNTEAFF.

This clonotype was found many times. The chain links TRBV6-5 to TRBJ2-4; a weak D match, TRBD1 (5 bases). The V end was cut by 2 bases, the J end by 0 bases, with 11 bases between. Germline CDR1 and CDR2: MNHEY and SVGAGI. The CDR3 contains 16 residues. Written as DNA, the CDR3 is TGTGCCAGCAGTTACGCCTTTAGGGGAGCCAAAAACATTCAGTACTTC. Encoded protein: CASSYAFRGAKNIQYF.

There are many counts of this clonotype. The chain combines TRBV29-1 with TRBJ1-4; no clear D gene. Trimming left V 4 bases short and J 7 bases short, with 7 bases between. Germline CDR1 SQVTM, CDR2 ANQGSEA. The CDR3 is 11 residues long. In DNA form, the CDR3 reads TGCAGCGTTGGACATCTTGAAAAACTGTTTTTT. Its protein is CSVGHLEKLFF.

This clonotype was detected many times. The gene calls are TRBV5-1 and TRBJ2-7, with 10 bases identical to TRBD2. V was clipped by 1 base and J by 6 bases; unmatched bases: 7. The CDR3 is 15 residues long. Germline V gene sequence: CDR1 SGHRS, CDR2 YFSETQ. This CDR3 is CASSLRTSGTGEQYF. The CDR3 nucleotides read TGCGCCAGCAGCTTGAGGACTAGCGGTACGGGCGAGCAGTACTTC.

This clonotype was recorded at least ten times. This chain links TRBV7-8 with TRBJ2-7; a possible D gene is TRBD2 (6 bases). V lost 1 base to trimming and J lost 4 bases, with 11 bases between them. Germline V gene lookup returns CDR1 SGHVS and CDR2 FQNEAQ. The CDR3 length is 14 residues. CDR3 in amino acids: CASSLGTSQYEQYF. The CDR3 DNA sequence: TGTGCCAGCAGCTTAGGTACTAGCCAATACGAGCAGTACTTC.

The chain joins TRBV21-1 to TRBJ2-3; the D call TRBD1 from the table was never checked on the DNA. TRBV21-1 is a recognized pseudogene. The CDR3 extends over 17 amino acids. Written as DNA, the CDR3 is TGTGCCAGCAGCTCCCGGGGTTCGGACACCCGCACAGATACGCAGTATTTT. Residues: CASSSRGSDTRTDTQYF.

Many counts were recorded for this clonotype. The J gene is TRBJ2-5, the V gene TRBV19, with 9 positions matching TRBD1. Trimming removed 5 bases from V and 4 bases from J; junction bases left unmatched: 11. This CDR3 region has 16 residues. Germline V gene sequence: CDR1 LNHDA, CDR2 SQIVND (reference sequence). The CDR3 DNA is TGTGCCAGTAGTTTTACAGGGGGCGCCGGGCGAGAGACCCAGTACTTC. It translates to CASSFTGGAGRETQYF.

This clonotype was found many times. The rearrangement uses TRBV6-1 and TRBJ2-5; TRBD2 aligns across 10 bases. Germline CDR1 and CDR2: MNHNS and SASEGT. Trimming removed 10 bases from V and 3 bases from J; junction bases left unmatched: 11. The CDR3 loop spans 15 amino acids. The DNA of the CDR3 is TGTGCCACGAAGGGTAGCGGGAGGAAGGAAGAGACCCAGTACTTC. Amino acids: CATKGSGRKEETQYF.

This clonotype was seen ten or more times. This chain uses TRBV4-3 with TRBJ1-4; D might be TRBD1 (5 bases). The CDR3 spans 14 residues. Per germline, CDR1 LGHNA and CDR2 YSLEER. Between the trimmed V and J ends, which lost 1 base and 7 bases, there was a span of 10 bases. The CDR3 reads CASSQGQLGEKLFF. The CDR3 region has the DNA TGCGCCAGCAGCCAAGGACAGCTAGGTGAAAAACTGTTTTTT.

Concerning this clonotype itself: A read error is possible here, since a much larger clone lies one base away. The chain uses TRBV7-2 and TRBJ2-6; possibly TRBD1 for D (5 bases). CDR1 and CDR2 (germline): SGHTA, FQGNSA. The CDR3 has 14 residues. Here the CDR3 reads CASTSATGANFLTF. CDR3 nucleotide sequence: TGTGCCAGCACCTCGGCCACTGGGGCCAACTTCCTGACTTTC.

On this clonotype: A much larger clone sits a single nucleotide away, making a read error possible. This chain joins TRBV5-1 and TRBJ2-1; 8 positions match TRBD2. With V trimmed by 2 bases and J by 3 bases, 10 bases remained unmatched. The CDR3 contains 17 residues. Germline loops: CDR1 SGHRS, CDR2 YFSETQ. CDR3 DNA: TGCGCCAGCAGCTTCCTTGGACTAGCCGGATACTACAATGAGCAGTTCTTC. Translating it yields CASSFLGLAGYYNEQFF. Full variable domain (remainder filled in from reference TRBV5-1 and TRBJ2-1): KAGVTQTPRYLIKTRGQQVTLSCSPISGHRSVSWYQQTPGQGLQFLFEYFSETQRNKGNFPGRFSGRQFSNSRSEMNVSTLELGDSALYLCASSFLGLAGYYNEQFFGPGTRLTVL.

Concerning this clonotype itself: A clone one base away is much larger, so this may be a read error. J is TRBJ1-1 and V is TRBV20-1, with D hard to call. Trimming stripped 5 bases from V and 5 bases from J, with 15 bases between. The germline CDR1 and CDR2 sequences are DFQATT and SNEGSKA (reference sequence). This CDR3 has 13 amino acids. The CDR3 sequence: CSAPRAAKTEAFF. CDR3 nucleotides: TGCAGTGCTCCTCGCGCAGCGAAAACTGAAGCTTTCTTT.

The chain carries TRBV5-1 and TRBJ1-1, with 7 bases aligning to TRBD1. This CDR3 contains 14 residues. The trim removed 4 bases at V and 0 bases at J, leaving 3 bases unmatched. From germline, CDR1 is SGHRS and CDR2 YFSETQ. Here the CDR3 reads CASSTRGMNTEAFF. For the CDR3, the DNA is TGCGCCAGCAGCACCAGGGGGATGAACACTGAAGCTTTCTTT. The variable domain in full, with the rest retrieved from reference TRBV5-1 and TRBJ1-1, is KAGVTQTPRYLIKTRGQQVTLSCSPISGHRSVSWYQQTPGQGLQFLFEYFSETQRNKGNFPGRFSGRQFSNSRSEMNVSTLELGDSALYLCASSTRGMNTEAFFGQGTRLTVV.

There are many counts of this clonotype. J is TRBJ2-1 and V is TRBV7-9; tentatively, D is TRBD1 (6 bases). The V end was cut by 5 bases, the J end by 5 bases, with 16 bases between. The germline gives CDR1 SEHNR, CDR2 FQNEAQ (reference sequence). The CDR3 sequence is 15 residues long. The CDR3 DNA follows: TGTGCCAGCAGCCCCGGGACACTTATTAACAATGAGCAGTTCTTC. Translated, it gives CASSPGTLINNEQFF.

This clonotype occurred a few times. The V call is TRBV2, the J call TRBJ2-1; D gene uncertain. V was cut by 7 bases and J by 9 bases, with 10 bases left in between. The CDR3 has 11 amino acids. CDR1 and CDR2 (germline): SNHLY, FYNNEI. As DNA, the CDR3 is TGTGCCAGCACCTCTACTTTTGAGCAGTTCTTC. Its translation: CASTSTFEQFF. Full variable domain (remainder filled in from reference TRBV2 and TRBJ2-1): EPEVTQTPSHQVTQMGQEVILRCVPISNHLYFYWYRQILGQKVEFLVSFYNNEISEKSEIFDDQFSVERPDGSNFTLKIRSTKLEDSAMYFCASTSTFEQFFGPGTRLTVL.

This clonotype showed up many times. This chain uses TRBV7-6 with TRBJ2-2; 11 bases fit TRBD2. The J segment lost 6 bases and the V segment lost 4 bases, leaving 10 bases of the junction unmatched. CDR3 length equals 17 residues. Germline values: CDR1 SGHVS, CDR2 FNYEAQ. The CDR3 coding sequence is TGTGCCAGCAGCTCGAGTTCGCTAGCGGGAGGCGCCGGGGAGCTGTTTTTT. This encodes CASSSSSLAGGAGELFF.

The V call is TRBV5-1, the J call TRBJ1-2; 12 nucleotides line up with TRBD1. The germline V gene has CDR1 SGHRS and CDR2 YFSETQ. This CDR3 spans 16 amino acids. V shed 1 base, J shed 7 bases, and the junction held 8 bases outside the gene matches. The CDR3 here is CASSLNRGTGGAGYTF. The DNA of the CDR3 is TGCGCCAGCAGCTTGAATCGCGGGACAGGGGGCGCTGGCTACACCTTC.

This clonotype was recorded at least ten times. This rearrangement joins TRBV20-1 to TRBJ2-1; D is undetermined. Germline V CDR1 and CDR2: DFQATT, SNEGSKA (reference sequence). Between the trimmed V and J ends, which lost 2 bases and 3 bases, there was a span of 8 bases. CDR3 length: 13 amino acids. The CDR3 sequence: CSARSALYNEQFF. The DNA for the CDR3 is TGCAGTGCTAGATCAGCGCTCTACAATGAGCAGTTCTTC.

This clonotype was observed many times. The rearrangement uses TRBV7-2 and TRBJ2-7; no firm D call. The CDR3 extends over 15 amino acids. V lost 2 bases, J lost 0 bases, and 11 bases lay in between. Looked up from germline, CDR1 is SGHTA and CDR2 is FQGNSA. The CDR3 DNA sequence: TGTGCCAGCAGCTTAAACTCCCTAAGCTCCTACGAGCAGTACTTC. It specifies CASSLNSLSSYEQYF.

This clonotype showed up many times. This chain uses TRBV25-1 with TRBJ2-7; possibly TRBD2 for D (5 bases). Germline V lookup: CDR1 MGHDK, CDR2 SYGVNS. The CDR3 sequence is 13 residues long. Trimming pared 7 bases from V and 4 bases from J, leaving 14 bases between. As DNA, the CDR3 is TGTGCCAGCACAGCCGGGAAAGCGTACGAGCAGTACTTC. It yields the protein CASTAGKAYEQYF.

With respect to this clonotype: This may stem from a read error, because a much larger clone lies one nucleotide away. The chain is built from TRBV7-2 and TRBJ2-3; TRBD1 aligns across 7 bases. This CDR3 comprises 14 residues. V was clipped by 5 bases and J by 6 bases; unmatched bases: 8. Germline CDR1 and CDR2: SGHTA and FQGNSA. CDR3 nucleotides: TGTGCCAGCAGCCTCGACAGGGTCAGTGATACGCAGTATTTT. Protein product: CASSLDRVSDTQYF.

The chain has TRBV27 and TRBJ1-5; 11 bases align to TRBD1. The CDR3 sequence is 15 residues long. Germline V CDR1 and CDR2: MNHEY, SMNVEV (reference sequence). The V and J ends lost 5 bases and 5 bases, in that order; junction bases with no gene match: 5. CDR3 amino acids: CASSPGTGGYQPQHF. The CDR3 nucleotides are TGTGCCAGCAGTCCCGGGACAGGGGGTTATCAGCCCCAGCATTTT.

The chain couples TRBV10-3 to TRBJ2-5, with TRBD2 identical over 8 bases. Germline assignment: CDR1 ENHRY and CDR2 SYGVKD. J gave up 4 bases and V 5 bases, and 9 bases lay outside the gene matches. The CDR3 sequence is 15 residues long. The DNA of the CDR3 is TGTGCCATCAGTCCAACCTCGGGACTAGGAGAGACCCAGTACTTC. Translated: CAISPTSGLGETQYF.